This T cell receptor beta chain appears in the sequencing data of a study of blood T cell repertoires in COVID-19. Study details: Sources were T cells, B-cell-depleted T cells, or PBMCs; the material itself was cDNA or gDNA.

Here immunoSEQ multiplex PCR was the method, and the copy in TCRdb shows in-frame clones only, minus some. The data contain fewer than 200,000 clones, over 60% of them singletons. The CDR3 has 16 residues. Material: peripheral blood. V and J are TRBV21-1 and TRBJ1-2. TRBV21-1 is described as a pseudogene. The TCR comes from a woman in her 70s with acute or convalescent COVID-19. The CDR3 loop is CASSKAPGGASYGYTF. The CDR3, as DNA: TGTGCCAGCAGCAAAGCGCCGGGGGGCGCCTCATACGGCTACACCTTC.